Listed here are 18 T cell receptor beta chains from one sample, sequenced in a study of neoadjuvant anti-PD-1 for oral cavity cancer. The time point denotes: after neoadjuvant nivolumab, at surgical resection. Assay: immunoSEQ multiplex PCR; the TCRdb copy retains only in-frame clones and omits some. The sample shows tens of thousands of clones, about 85% of them seen only once. The sequencing here drew on PBMCs, taken after nivolumab (anti-PD-1) treatment. The source is a person aged 40 to 85 with oral cavity squamous cell carcinoma.

J is TRBJ2-1 and V is TRBV4-1; the match to TRBD2 covers 11 bases. Trimming removed 8 bases from V and 8 bases from J; junction bases left unmatched: 14. CDR1 and CDR2 from the germline V gene are MGHRA and YSYEKL. The CDR3 sequence is 16 residues long. The CDR3 is CASSPGSGRATDEQFF. The CDR3 nucleotides read TGCGCCAGCTCTCCGGGTAGCGGGAGGGCTACGGATGAGCAGTTCTTC.

V is TRBV7-2 and J is TRBJ2-1; possibly TRBD2 for D (6 bases). The V gene lost 5 bases and the J gene lost 2 bases, with 16 bases spanning the gap. CDR1 is SGHTA, CDR2 FQGNSA, per germline. The CDR3 length is 16 residues. The CDR3 here is CASSPRDSGTYNEQFF. DNA for the CDR3: TGTGCCAGCAGCCCGCGAGATAGCGGAACCTACAATGAGCAGTTCTTC.

V and J are TRBV20-1 and TRBJ1-1; D is unclear. Trimming stripped 0 bases from V and 11 bases from J, with 10 bases between. The germline V gene has CDR1 DFQATT and CDR2 SNEGSKA (reference sequence). The CDR3 is 11 amino acids. The CDR3, as DNA: TGCAGTGCTAGAGAGGGTAGCTGGGCTTTCTTT. Amino acid sequence: CSAREGSWAFF.

The chain combines TRBV5-1 with TRBJ1-2; no reliable D call. Germline CDR1 reads SGHRS; CDR2 reads YFSETQ. Trimming took off 0 bases at V and 1 base at J, with 10 bases between the two ends. The CDR3 runs 15 residues. The CDR3 bases are TGCGCCAGCAGCTTGGCTCCAACCGATAACTATGGCTACACCTTC. Its protein product is CASSLAPTDNYGYTF.

V and J are TRBV5-1 and TRBJ2-1; 8 nucleotides line up with TRBD2. Trimming cost V 7 bases and J 5 bases; bases outside gene matches: 11. This CDR3 region has 15 residues. Germline-derived CDR1 and CDR2 are SGHRS and YFSETQ. CDR3 DNA sequence: TGCGCCAGCCACAGGCTCCCCGGGGGGGACAATGAGCAGTTCTTC. Amino acids: CASHRLPGGDNEQFF.

The chain employs TRBV30 and TRBJ1-5; 9 bases fit TRBD1. Trimming took 1 base from V and 8 from J; bases not matched to a gene: 12. CDR3 size: 16 residues. The germline V gene has CDR1 GTSNPN and CDR2 SVGIG (reference sequence). The CDR3 here is CAWSALGRDRVKPQHF. CDR3 sequence (DNA): TGTGCCTGGAGTGCCCTTGGCCGGGACAGGGTTAAGCCCCAGCATTTT.

J is TRBJ1-2 and V is TRBV7-9, with D unclear. The germline V gene has CDR1 SEHNR and CDR2 FQNEAQ (reference sequence). V shed 1 base and J shed 5 bases, with 8 bases lying between them. The CDR3 totals 13 residues. The CDR3 nucleotides are TGTGCCAGCAGCTTAGGTGGGGAGTATGGCTACACCTTC. It encodes CASSLGGEYGYTF.

This clone was counted a few times. CDR3 sequence: CASRGDFNFNTQYF. The CDR3 DNA reads TGTGCCAGCAGAGGAGACTTTAATTTTAATACGCAGTATTTT. The gene calls are TRBV2 and TRBJ2-3, with unresolved D. The CDR3 consists of 14 residues. Trimming removed 6 bases at V and 7 bases at J, with 17 bases between. From germline, CDR1 is SNHLY and CDR2 FYNNEI.

This clone was counted many times. This chain links TRBV5-5 with TRBJ2-7, with D unresolved. The CDR3 length is 13 residues. CDR1 SGHKS and CDR2 YYEKEE come from the germline V gene (reference sequence). The V end was cut by 6 bases, the J end by 6 bases, with 16 bases between. For the CDR3, the DNA is TGTGCCAGCACCCCCTCCTCAAGATTCGAGCAGTACTTC. Its protein is CASTPSSRFEQYF.

The chain couples TRBV6-1 to TRBJ1-2; unclear D gene. Germline CDR1 reads MNHNS; CDR2 reads SASEGT. This CDR3 spans 14 amino acids. The V end was cut by 6 bases, the J end by 0 bases, with 11 bases between. The CDR3 protein is CASRGSSANYGYTF. As DNA, the CDR3 is TGTGCCAGCAGGGGCAGCTCGGCTAACTATGGCTACACCTTC.

The chain employs TRBV2 and TRBJ2-7; D gene ambiguous. The V gene lost 4 bases and the J gene lost 1 base, with 5 bases spanning the gap. Germline CDR1 is SNHLY and CDR2 is FYNNEI. The CDR3 has 12 amino acids. The CDR3 reads CASSGRSYEQYF. The CDR3 DNA sequence: TGTGCCAGCAGTGGCCGATCCTACGAGCAGTACTTC.

This clone showed up just a few times. The V call is TRBV2, the J call TRBJ2-7; TRBD1 matches at 7 bases. This CDR3 contains 17 residues. Germline lookup yields CDR1 SNHLY and CDR2 FYNNEI. The V and J ends lost 3 bases and 0 bases, in that order; junction bases with no gene match: 11. CDR3 sequence: CASSDRQGTIFSYEQYF. CDR3 in DNA: TGTGCCAGCAGTGATAGACAGGGCACCATCTTCTCCTACGAGCAGTACTTC.

The J gene is TRBJ2-2, the V gene TRBV4-1; 7 bases line up with TRBD1. The trim removed 0 bases at V and 7 bases at J, leaving 5 bases unmatched. Germline CDR1 is MGHRA and CDR2 is YSYEKL. The CDR3 has 15 amino acids. As DNA, the CDR3 is TGCGCCAGCAGCCAAGAGGAAGGGGGCTTCGGGGAGCTGTTTTTT. Its translation: CASSQEEGGFGELFF.

This sequence joins TRBV5-4 and TRBJ1-1; D may be TRBD1 (5 bases). V lost 6 bases and J 4 bases, leaving 13 bases between the germline ends. Germline V gives CDR1 SGHNT, CDR2 YYREEE (reference sequence). This CDR3 is 13 amino acids long. CDR3 amino acids: CASTIQGGTEAFF. As DNA, the CDR3 is TGTGCCAGCACCATTCAGGGTGGCACTGAAGCTTTCTTT. The entire variable domain, with the rest obtained from reference TRBV5-4 and TRBJ1-1, is as follows: ETGVTQSPTHLIKTRGQQVTLRCSSQSGHNTVSWYQQALGQGPQFIFQYYREEENGRGNFPPRFSGLQFPNYSSELNVNALELDDSALYLCASTIQGGTEAFFGQGTRLTVV.

This chain connects TRBV6-6 to TRBJ1-5; D uncertain. Germline CDR1 reads MNHNY; CDR2 reads SVGAGI (reference sequence). Trimming removed 6 bases from V and 5 bases from J, with 11 bases in between. The CDR3 extends over 13 amino acids. CDR3: CASRVTVDQPQHF. In DNA, the CDR3 is TGTGCCAGCAGGGTTACAGTTGATCAGCCCCAGCATTTT.

The chain carries TRBV11-2 and TRBJ2-2, with D perhaps matching TRBD1 or TRBD2 (6 bases each). V was clipped by 2 bases and J by 5 bases, with 18 bases between them. The CDR3 covers 17 residues. Germline V gene sequence: CDR1 SGHAT, CDR2 FQNNGV. This chain's CDR3 is CASSLLLGGGRTGELFF. CDR3 coding DNA: TGTGCCAGCAGCTTACTCCTCGGGGGCGGTCGGACCGGGGAGCTGTTTTTT.

There are a few counts of this clone. The rearrangement uses TRBV29-1 and TRBJ1-2, with 7 bases matching TRBD1. V lost 6 bases, J lost 5 bases, and 12 bases stayed unmatched. This CDR3 comprises 14 residues. Germline loops: CDR1 SQVTM, CDR2 ANQGSEA. The CDR3 DNA sequence: TGCAGCGTCCTCACACCGGGACAGATTTATGGCTACACCTTC. Translated: CSVLTPGQIYGYTF.

This sequence joins TRBV6-5 and TRBJ1-2; 7 bases align to TRBD1. Germline V lookup: CDR1 MNHEY, CDR2 SVGAGI. The ends lost 6 bases at V and 3 bases at J; junction bases unmatched: 4. The CDR3 totals 13 residues. The CDR3 bases are TGTGCCAGCAGACGCGACAGGGACTATGGCTACACCTTC. Its translation is CASRRDRDYGYTF.